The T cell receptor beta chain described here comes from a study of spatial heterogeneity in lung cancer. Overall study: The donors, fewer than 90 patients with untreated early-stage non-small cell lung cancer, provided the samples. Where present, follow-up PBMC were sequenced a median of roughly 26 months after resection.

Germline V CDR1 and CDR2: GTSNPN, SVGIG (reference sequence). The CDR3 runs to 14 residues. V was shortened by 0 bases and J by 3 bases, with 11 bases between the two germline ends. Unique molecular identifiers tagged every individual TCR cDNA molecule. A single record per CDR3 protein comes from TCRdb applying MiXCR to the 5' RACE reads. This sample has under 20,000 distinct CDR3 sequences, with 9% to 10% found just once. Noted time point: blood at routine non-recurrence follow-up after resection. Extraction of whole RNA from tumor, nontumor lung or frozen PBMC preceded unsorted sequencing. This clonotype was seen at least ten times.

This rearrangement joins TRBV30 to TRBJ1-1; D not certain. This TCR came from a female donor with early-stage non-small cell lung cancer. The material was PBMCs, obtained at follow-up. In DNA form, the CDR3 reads TGTGCCTGGAGTGTACTAGGTTACTACACTGAAGCTTTCTTT. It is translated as CAWSVLGYYTEAFF.